The 5 T cell receptor beta chains in this list originate from one sample, sequenced in a study of metastatic and nonmetastatic thyroid tumors. No treatment of any kind had been given to any patient before thyroid surgery. MiXCR was used by TCRdb to re-call the PCR reads. The sample lists about 20,000 clones, roughly 23% occurring once. Sequenced sample: adjacent normal tissue. These receptors were obtained from a female donor with papillary thyroid cancer or a benign thyroid nodule (not recorded which). Some clones in this sample may be carry-over from other donors' samples.

This clone was seen ten or more times. V gene TRBV9 combines with J gene TRBJ2-1, with a possible D match to TRBD1 (5 bases). CDR1 and CDR2 from the germline V gene are SGDLS and YYNGEE. Deletions cut 3 bases from V and 1 base from J, with 11 bases between. The CDR3 is 15 residues long. The CDR3 here is CASSAHRTSYNEQFF. CDR3 sequence (DNA): TGTGCCAGCAGCGCTCACAGGACATCCTACAATGAGCAGTTCTTC. Based on the CDR3 plus reference TRBV9 and TRBJ2-1, the full variable domain is DSGVTQTPKHLITATGQRVTLRCSPRSGDLSVYWYQQSLDQGLQFLIQYYNGEERAKGNILERFSAQQFPDLHSELNLSSLELGDSALYFCASSAHRTSYNEQFFGPGTRLTVL.

In its sample, this clone was seen a few times. The chain has TRBV12-3 or TRBV12-4 and TRBJ2-2; perhaps TRBD1 as D (6 bases). The CDR3 contains 14 residues. V lost 11 bases, J lost 0 bases, and 13 bases lay in between. The CDR3: CAGGGSTNTGELFF. In DNA, the CDR3 is TGTGCCGGGGGCGGGTCTACGAACACCGGGGAGCTGTTTTTT.

As DNA, the CDR3 is TGTGCCAGCAGCTTAGCCGTAGACCGTGAGCAGTTCTTC. This encodes CASSLAVDREQFF. The chain uses TRBV9 and TRBJ2-1; D remains unclear. Germline-derived CDR1 and CDR2 are SGDLS and YYNGEE. Trimming shortened V by 4 bases and J by 9 bases, and 14 bases separated the two germline ends. The CDR3 is 13 residues long.

This clone was counted a few times. The chain joins TRBV12-3 or TRBV12-4 to TRBJ2-3, with D perhaps given as TRBD1 or TRBD2 (6 bases each). V was clipped by 5 bases and J by 9 bases, with 18 bases between them. The CDR3 covers 14 residues. The CDR3 loop is CASSPGGPADTQYF. The CDR3 bases are TGTGCCAGCAGTCCTGGGGGGCCGGCGGACACGCAGTATTTT.

This chain uses TRBV30 with TRBJ2-3; 9 bases agree with TRBD1. V shed 8 bases, J shed 0 bases, and the junction held 6 bases outside the gene matches. The CDR3 contains 14 residues. CDR1 is GTSNPN and CDR2 is SVGIG in the germline V gene (reference sequence). CDR3: CAGQGSGSTDTQYF. The CDR3 region has the DNA TGTGCCGGACAGGGGAGCGGAAGCACAGATACGCAGTATTTT.